This TCR beta chain was captured in a study of T cells in Graves' hyperthyroidism and ophthalmopathy. This CDR3 has 14 residues. Germline loops: CDR1 ENHRY, CDR2 SYGVKD. Losses at the gene ends were 5 bases for V and 3 bases for J; bases not matched to a gene: 6. RNA transcripts yielded amplified TCR beta CDR3 regions. When the TCR CDR3 underwent first-round RT-PCR, the HTBI primer set was used. In TCRdb, the multiplex PCR reads were re-called with MiXCR into one record per CDR3 protein. This repertoire shows about 570,000 distinct CDR3 sequences, 46% found once; its top ten account for under 20%. J is TRBJ1-2 and V is TRBV10-3, with 7 bases identical to TRBD1. This clonotype was sampled from an adult woman with Graves' disease, either hyperthyroidism or ophthalmopathy (not recorded which). Specimen: peripheral blood or thyroid tissue (not recorded which). In DNA, the CDR3 is TGTGCCATCAGTTGGACAGGATCGGACTATGGCTACACCTTC. Amino acids: CAISWTGSDYGYTF.